Following are 2 T cell receptor beta chains from one sample sequenced in a study of T-cell reconstitution after alpha-beta-depleted transplantation in children. During its preparation, the TCRbeta library received unique molecular identifiers. TCRdb re-called the PCR reads with MiXCR, one entry per CDR3 protein. The sample consists of about a million distinct CDR3 sequences, about 29% of them appearing once. Sequencing was performed on PBMCs, mostly from graft donor cells, taken 360 days after TCRalphabeta/CD19-depleted stem cell transplant. The origin of the receptors is a boy younger than two who had a stem cell transplant for SCID, so the T cells may come from the graft donor.

The chain is built from TRBV4-1 and TRBJ1-1; D uncertain. Germline V lookup: CDR1 MGHRA, CDR2 YSYEKL. This CDR3 contains 18 residues. V lost 2 bases and J 0 bases, leaving 19 bases between the germline ends. CDR3 bases: TGCGCCAGCAGCCAACTACCGGGCCGAGTGGTAATGAACACTGAAGCTTTCTTT. It encodes CASSQLPGRVVMNTEAFF.

This chain uses TRBV10-3 with TRBJ2-1; 8 nucleotides agree with TRBD1. Per the germline V gene, CDR1 is ENHRY and CDR2 is SYGVKD. The CDR3 covers 18 residues. J was trimmed by 4 bases and V by 0 bases; bases with no gene match: 11. CDR3 nucleotide sequence: TGTGCCATCAGTGAGTCGACGGGATACGGACAGGGATACAATGAGCAGTTCTTC. It codes for CAISESTGYGQGYNEQFF.